This TCR beta chain is drawn from a study of blood T cell repertoires in COVID-19. Across the whole study: Samples of COVID-19 (acute and convalescent) were obtained from the United States, Italy and Spain. The analysed material was cDNA or gDNA that came from T cells, B-cell-depleted T cells, or PBMCs.

Original processing methods: Estimation of nucleated cell counts was performed using reference gene primer amplification. TCRdb keeps only in-frame clones here, not all; method: immunoSEQ multiplex PCR. The V and J calls and the clone size are those of that table, but D and trimming were determined from the DNA. The sample shows under 500,000 clones, roughly 91% of them seen only once. Germline-derived CDR1 and CDR2 are SGHRS and YFSETQ. V was trimmed by 5 bases and J by 0 bases, leaving 21 bases between them. CDR3 length equals 18 residues. The sample was peripheral blood. The receptor was isolated from a woman aged 25 to 39 with acute or convalescent COVID-19. The V call is TRBV5-1, the J call TRBJ2-1, with TRBD2 as a possible D gene (6 bases). The CDR3 DNA sequence: TGCGCCAGCAGTAAAGCGGCCGGGACTCCTGGCTCCTACAATGAGCAGTTCTTC. As protein: CASSKAAGTPGSYNEQFF.